The 23 T cell receptor beta chains presented below share a single source sample, sequenced in a study of T cells in Graves' hyperthyroidism and ophthalmopathy. Using RNA transcripts as the source, TCR beta CDR3 regions were amplified. TCR CDR3 underwent first-round RT-PCR with the HTBI primer set. TCRdb reprocessed the multiplex PCR reads via MiXCR and lists one record per CDR3 protein. The sample has 250,000 to 350,000 distinct CDR3 sequences; 16% are singletons. Sample: blood. These receptors were obtained from a man aged 30 to 45 with Graves' hyperthyroidism.

In regard to this clonotype: This may stem from a read error, because a much larger clone lies one nucleotide away. V usage is TRBV27 and J usage is TRBJ2-2; D is possibly TRBD1 or TRBD2 (5 bases each). V lost 6 bases and J 0 bases, leaving 8 bases between the germline ends. This CDR3 has 14 amino acids. Germline CDR1 and CDR2: MNHEY and SMNVEV (reference sequence). CDR3 amino acids: CASRGDPNTGELFF. The CDR3 DNA reads TGTGCCAGCAGGGGGGACCCGAACACCGGGGAGCTGTTTTTT.

The gene calls are TRBV6-1 and TRBJ2-3; tentative D call: TRBD1 (6 bases). CDR3 length equals 15 residues. V was trimmed by 6 bases and J by 2 bases, leaving 15 bases between them. Germline V gene lookup returns CDR1 MNHNS and CDR2 SASEGT. The CDR3 coding sequence is TGTGCCAGCAGATACGGACAGTTTCCCACAGATACGCAGTATTTT. Protein sequence: CASRYGQFPTDTQYF.

This clonotype was recorded many times. The CDR3 bases are TGTGCCAGCAGTGGGCTTAACTATGGCTACACCTTC. Its protein is CASSGLNYGYTF. The chain links TRBV28 to TRBJ1-2; no reliable D call. The CDR3 runs 12 residues. The germline V gene has CDR1 MDHEN and CDR2 SYDVKM. Trimming shortened V by 5 bases and J by 1 base, and 5 bases separated the two germline ends.

This clonotype was counted only a few times. The rearrangement uses TRBV12-3 or TRBV12-4 and TRBJ1-2; a possible D gene is TRBD1 (5 bases). Trimming removed 3 bases from V and 2 bases from J, with 10 bases in between. There are 14 residues in the CDR3. In DNA form, the CDR3 reads TGTGCCAGCAGTTTGATGGGGCCCAACTATGGCTACACCTTC. Translation gives CASSLMGPNYGYTF.

Only a few counts were recorded for this clonotype. The CDR3 spells CATSDSAGYEQYF. The CDR3 DNA is TGTGCCACCAGTGATAGCGCAGGCTACGAGCAGTACTTC. The rearrangement joins TRBV24-1 to TRBJ2-7; D is undetermined. The CDR3 has 13 amino acids. Germline-derived CDR1 and CDR2 are KGHDR and SFDVKD. Trimming took off 3 bases at V and 3 bases at J, with 8 bases between the two ends.

This chain joins TRBV20-1 and TRBJ2-7; D remains unclear. This CDR3 is 14 amino acids long. V lost 5 bases to trimming and J lost 7 bases, with 21 bases between them. In germline, CDR1 is DFQATT, CDR2 SNEGSKA (reference sequence). CDR3 coding DNA: TGCAGTGCTGCCCTCGGTCGTCAGGCCTGGGAGCAGTACTTC. Its protein product is CSAALGRQAWEQYF.

Details on this clonotype: The junction departs from the called germline gene at one end, perhaps through a read error. The rearrangement uses TRBV7-7 and TRBJ1-2; TRBD1 might be the D (5 bases). CDR1 is SSHAT, CDR2 FNYEAQ, per germline (reference sequence). The CDR3 extends over 15 amino acids. The CDR3 bases are TGTGCTAGCAGTCCCATCACGGAGCTCTGGGGCGGCTACACCTTC. Translated: CASSPITELWGGYTF.

The chain has TRBV29-1 and TRBJ1-2, with 7 bases matching TRBD1. The CDR3 sequence is 13 residues long. With V trimmed by 7 bases and J by 7 bases, 12 bases remained unmatched. Germline CDR1 and CDR2: SQVTM and ANQGSEA. The CDR3 DNA reads TGCAGCGGAGGTAGCGGAACAGGGGCTGGCTACACCTTC. It codes for CSGGSGTGAGYTF.

There are many counts of this clonotype. J is TRBJ2-5 and V is TRBV5-1; 7 positions match TRBD1. Germline loops: CDR1 SGHRS, CDR2 YFSETQ. This CDR3 contains 13 residues. V lost 5 bases, J lost 5 bases, and 6 bases stayed unmatched. The DNA for the CDR3 is TGCGCCAGCAGTGAGACAGGGATGGAGACCCAGTACTTC. This encodes CASSETGMETQYF.

This clonotype was found a few times. This CDR3 is CASSLVGGQPVPYGYTF. The CDR3 DNA follows: TGTGCCAGCAGCTTAGTAGGGGGACAGCCCGTCCCCTATGGCTACACCTTC. This chain links TRBV7-8 with TRBJ1-2, with 7 bases aligning to TRBD1. Trimming took 1 base from V and 4 from J; bases not matched to a gene: 12. In germline, CDR1 is SGHVS, CDR2 FQNEAQ. This CDR3 contains 17 residues.

This clonotype was seen a few times. This chain links TRBV6-1 with TRBJ2-7; 7 nucleotides agree with TRBD1. V gave up 11 bases and J gave up 5 bases; unmatched junction bases: 15. From germline, CDR1 is MNHNS and CDR2 SASEGT. This CDR3 contains 14 residues. The CDR3 loop is CASSGDRDRNEQYF. The CDR3 coding sequence is TGTGCCTCTTCAGGTGACAGGGATAGAAACGAGCAGTACTTC.

This clonotype was observed many times. This chain joins TRBV13 and TRBJ1-1; D ambiguous. The V gene lost 1 base and the J gene lost 4 bases, with 4 bases spanning the gap. There are 12 residues in the CDR3. Per germline, CDR1 PRHDT and CDR2 FYEKMQ (reference sequence). The chain's CDR3 is CASSLAVTEAFF. CDR3 nucleotide sequence: TGTGCCAGCAGCTTAGCGGTCACTGAAGCTTTCTTT.

This clonotype has more than one count but fewer than ten. The chain joins TRBV20-1 to TRBJ2-1, with unresolved D. The CDR3 consists of 14 residues. The germline CDR1 and CDR2 sequences are DFQATT and SNEGSKA (reference sequence). Trimming removed 3 bases at V and 9 bases at J, with 18 bases between. The CDR3 nucleotides are TGCAGTGCTAGGGACCCCAGTTGTCATCTTGAGCAGTTCTTC. This encodes CSARDPSCHLEQFF.

V and J are TRBV5-1 and TRBJ2-3; D ambiguous. This CDR3 has 15 residues. Trimming took off 4 bases at V and 4 bases at J, with 16 bases between the two ends. Germline CDR1 and CDR2: SGHRS and YFSETQ. The CDR3 loop is CASSPFPDSPDTQYF. CDR3 DNA: TGCGCCAGCAGCCCCTTCCCTGATAGTCCAGATACGCAGTATTTT.

This clonotype was seen repeatedly, ten times or more. This chain connects TRBV7-9 to TRBJ2-3, with 7 nucleotides matching TRBD1. Germline trimming cut 5 bases from V and 2 bases from J; bases unmatched to any gene: 10. The CDR3 is 16 amino acids. Germline V lookup: CDR1 SEHNR, CDR2 FQNEAQ (reference sequence). This chain's CDR3 is CASSLGPGQLTDTQYF. CDR3 DNA sequence: TGTGCCAGCAGCCTCGGCCCGGGACAGCTCACAGATACGCAGTATTTT. Full variable domain (rest looked up from reference TRBV7-9 and TRBJ2-3): DTGVSQNPRHKITKRGQNVTFRCDPISEHNRLYWYRQTLGQGPEFLTYFQNEAQLEKSRLLSDRFSAERPKGSFSTLEIQRTEQGDSAMYLCASSLGPGQLTDTQYFGPGTRLTVL.

DNA for the CDR3: TGTGCCAGCCAAGATTTTTATAGCAATCAGCCCCAGCATTTT. It specifies CASQDFYSNQPQHF. The chain has TRBV25-1 and TRBJ1-5, with unresolved D. The CDR3 spans 14 residues. Trimming cost V 8 bases and J 0 bases, with 11 bases left between them. CDR1 and CDR2 (germline): MGHDK, SYGVNS.

The table lists this clonotype with many counts. The V and J genes are TRBV12-3 or TRBV12-4 and TRBJ2-5; D assignment may be TRBD1 or TRBD2 (5 bases each). The CDR3 sequence is 12 residues long. Trimming cost V 4 bases and J 4 bases, with 7 bases left between them. The CDR3 loop is CASSSGPETQYF. The DNA for the CDR3 is TGTGCCAGCAGTTCGGGGCCAGAGACCCAGTACTTC.

This clonotype has more than one count but fewer than ten. The V call is TRBV4-2, the J call TRBJ2-7; D gene unclear. V was clipped by 0 bases and J by 3 bases, with 9 bases between them. The CDR3 sequence is 14 residues long. Germline CDR1 and CDR2: LGHNA and YNFKEQ. This chain's CDR3 is CASSQERPDYEQYF. CDR3 sequence (DNA): TGTGCCAGCAGCCAAGAAAGGCCGGACTACGAGCAGTACTTC.

In this sample, this clonotype turned up many times. The chain links TRBV5-1 to TRBJ2-7, with D possibly called TRBD1 or TRBD2 (6 bases each). V lost 3 bases to trimming and J lost 4 bases, with 20 bases between them. Germline V gives CDR1 SGHRS, CDR2 YFSETQ. CDR3 size: 16 residues. As DNA, the CDR3 is TGCGCCAGCAGCTGGGGGGCGGGACACCGAGCTTACGAGCAGTACTTC. It encodes CASSWGAGHRAYEQYF.

This clonotype was picked up a small number of times. This chain links TRBV24-1 with TRBJ1-3, with D maybe TRBD1 (6 bases). Looked up from germline, CDR1 is KGHDR and CDR2 is SFDVKD. V dropped 3 bases and J dropped 1 base, with 12 bases sitting between them. This CDR3 contains 16 residues. The CDR3 DNA reads as TGTGCCACCAGTGATCCAAGGGGGGCTTCTGGAAACACCATATATTTT. Protein product: CATSDPRGASGNTIYF.

This clonotype occurred many times. The chain couples TRBV11-2 to TRBJ1-1; perhaps TRBD1 as D (6 bases). CDR3 length: 14 amino acids. Per germline, CDR1 SGHAT and CDR2 FQNNGV. Trimming shortened V by 10 bases and J by 5 bases, and 20 bases separated the two germline ends. The CDR3 sequence is CATQLRGQLTEAFF. DNA of the CDR3: TGTGCCACCCAGCTTAGAGGACAGCTAACTGAAGCTTTCTTT.

Remarks on this clonotype: A much larger clone is a single base away; this may be a read error. The CDR3 sequence is CSARDHQSDRGETQYF. The DNA for the CDR3 is TGCAGTGCTAGAGACCACCAATCCGACAGGGGTGAGACCCAGTACTTC. The V gene is TRBV20-1, the J gene TRBJ2-5; 8 nucleotides align to TRBD1. The CDR3 consists of 16 residues. V lost 0 bases to trimming and J lost 5 bases; unmatched junction nucleotides: 11. Germline values: CDR1 DFQATT, CDR2 SNEGSKA (reference sequence).

This clonotype was counted ten times or more. The chain joins TRBV7-2 to TRBJ2-3, with a weak D call TRBD1 (6 bases). The CDR3 has 18 amino acids. V shed 2 bases and J shed 2 bases, with 20 bases lying between them. Germline V lookup: CDR1 SGHTA, CDR2 FQGNSA. The CDR3 DNA follows: TGTGCCAGCAGCTTATCGGGGACCCCGGGACACATCACAGATACGCAGTATTTT. Translation: CASSLSGTPGHITDTQYF.